This TCR beta chain was sequenced during a study of blood T cell repertoires in COVID-19. The wider study: Acute and convalescent COVID-19 specimens originated in the United States, Italy and Spain. PBMCs, B-cell-depleted T cells, or T cells were the source of the cDNA or gDNA that made up the material.

This clone showed up just once. Methods used by the authors: Nucleated cell counts were estimated from reference gene primer amplification. Profiling relied on immunoSEQ multiplex PCR, and the TCRdb table lists in-frame clones only, not all of them. Clone size and V and J calls were adopted from that table, with D and trimming inferred from the DNA. Seen here are 200,000 to 250,000 clones, about nine tenths observed once, and the top ten hold 3.5% to 4.5%. Germline lookup yields CDR1 SGHRS and CDR2 YFSETQ. V dropped 7 bases and J dropped 5; count of bases not matched to a gene: 4. This CDR3 has 13 amino acids.

The chain is built from TRBV5-1 and TRBJ2-5; 11 nucleotides match TRBD1. The sequenced sample was peripheral blood. This TCR derives from a man aged 45-65 years with acute or convalescent COVID-19. For the CDR3, the DNA is TGCGCCAGCGGACAGGGGGCAGAGGAGACCCAGTACTTC. It yields the protein CASGQGAEETQYF.